This is a list of T cell receptor beta chains from one sample in a study of T-cell memory formation after mild COVID-19. TCRdb reprocessed the 5' RACE reads via MiXCR and lists one record per CDR3 protein. The table lists approximately 110,000 distinct CDR3 sequences, approximately 22% of them singletons. Material for sequencing was PBMCs or a T cell subset sorted from them (not recorded which). The receptors derive from a man aged 18 to 29 who had mild COVID-19 (a few samples of this study predate the infection). Cell type and time point are not known. Each CDR3 is given with its conserved first and last residue. A D gene is named only where the DNA matches it firmly. Clone size, where shown, is once, few, many, or a class for clones that have expanded.

clone size: few
V gene: TRBV4-3
J gene: TRBJ2-4
D gene: TRBD1
CDR3 protein: CASSQDRNRGWDIQYF
CDR3 DNA: TGCGCCAGCAGCCAAGATCGGAACAGGGGATGGGACATTCAGTACTTC

clone size: .
V gene: TRBV10-3
J gene: TRBJ1-1
D gene: .
CDR3 protein: CAISPTGNTEAFF
CDR3 DNA: TGTGCCATCAGCCCGACAGGGAACACTGAAGCTTTCTTT

clone size: .
V gene: TRBV2
J gene: TRBJ2-3
D gene: TRBD2
CDR3 protein: CASSANSGGGTDTQYF
CDR3 DNA: TGTGCCAGCAGTGCCAATAGCGGGGGCGGCACAGATACGCAGTATTTT

clone size: .
V gene: TRBV7-9
J gene: TRBJ1-5
D gene: .
CDR3 protein: CASSPSAPNQPQHF
CDR3 DNA: TGTGCCAGCAGCCCGTCCGCGCCCAATCAGCCCCAGCATTTT

clone size: .
V gene: TRBV20-1
J gene: TRBJ2-3
D gene: TRBD2
CDR3 protein: CSQRPSGGPLTQYF
CDR3 DNA: TGCAGTCAGAGACCTAGCGGGGGGCCGCTCACGCAGTATTTT

clone size: few
V gene: TRBV4-3
J gene: TRBJ2-4
D gene: .
CDR3 protein: CASSQDFPGSNIQYF
CDR3 DNA: TGCGCCAGCAGCCAAGATTTCCCGGGTTCGAACATTCAGTACTTC

clone size: .
V gene: TRBV6-5
J gene: TRBJ2-1
D gene: .
CDR3 protein: CASRNGGPYNEQFF
CDR3 DNA: TGTGCCAGCAGAAACGGGGGACCCTACAATGAGCAGTTCTTC

clone size: few
V gene: TRBV13
J gene: TRBJ2-7
D gene: TRBD2
CDR3 protein: CASSLVGTSGYEQYF
CDR3 DNA: TGTGCCAGCAGCTTAGTAGGGACTAGCGGCTACGAGCAGTACTTC

clone size: .
V gene: TRBV5-1
J gene: TRBJ2-3
D gene: .
CDR3 protein: CASSFILTDTQYF
CDR3 DNA: TGCGCCAGCAGCTTTATTTTGACAGATACGCAGTATTTT

clone size: few
V gene: TRBV7-2
J gene: TRBJ1-3
D gene: .
CDR3 protein: CASSLLRSSGNTIYF
CDR3 DNA: TGTGCCAGCAGCTTATTAAGGAGCTCTGGAAACACCATATATTTT

clone size: .
V gene: TRBV10-3
J gene: TRBJ2-5
D gene: .
CDR3 protein: CAISGGPEGQYF
CDR3 DNA: TGTGCCATCAGTGGCGGGCCGGAGGGCCAGTACTTC

clone size: .
V gene: TRBV18
J gene: TRBJ2-3
D gene: .
CDR3 protein: CASKGTGHTDTQYF
CDR3 DNA: TGTGCCAGTAAGGGGACCGGCCACACAGATACGCAGTATTTT

clone size: .
V gene: TRBV11-2
J gene: TRBJ1-1
D gene: .
CDR3 protein: CASSLYHSPNTEAFF
CDR3 DNA: TGTGCCAGCAGCCTCTACCATTCCCCGAACACTGAAGCTTTCTTT

clone size: few
V gene: TRBV14
J gene: TRBJ2-7
D gene: .
CDR3 protein: CASSQARPYEQYF
CDR3 DNA: TGTGCCAGCAGCCAGGCCAGACCCTACGAGCAGTACTTC

clone size: .
V gene: TRBV5-1
J gene: TRBJ2-7
D gene: TRBD1
CDR3 protein: CASSARQGSSYEQYF
CDR3 DNA: TGCGCCAGCAGCGCCCGACAGGGGAGCTCCTACGAGCAGTACTTC